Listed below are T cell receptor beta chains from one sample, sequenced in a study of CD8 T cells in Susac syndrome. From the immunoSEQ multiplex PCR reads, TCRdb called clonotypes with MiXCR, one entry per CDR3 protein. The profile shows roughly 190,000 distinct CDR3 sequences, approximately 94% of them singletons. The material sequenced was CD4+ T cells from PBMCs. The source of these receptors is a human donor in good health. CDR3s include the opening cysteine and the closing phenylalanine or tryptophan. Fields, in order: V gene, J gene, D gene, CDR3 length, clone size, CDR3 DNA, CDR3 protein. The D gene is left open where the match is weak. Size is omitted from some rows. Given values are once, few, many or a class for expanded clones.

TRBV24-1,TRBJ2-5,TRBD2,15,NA,TGTGCCACCAGTGATCCCGGGGGGGGGCACGAGACCCAGTACTTC,CATSDPGGGHETQYF
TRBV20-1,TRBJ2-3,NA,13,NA,TGCAGTGCTTATTTCCGGGACACAGATACGCAGTATTTT,CSAYFRDTDTQYF
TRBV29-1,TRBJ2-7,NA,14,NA,TGCAGCGTTGTCATCGACCAGAGCTCCTACGAGCAGTACTTC,CSVVIDQSSYEQYF
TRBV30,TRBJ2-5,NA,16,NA,TGTGCCTGGAGTGGAACCGGGACACTGGTACGGGAGACCCAGTACTTC,CAWSGTGTLVRETQYF
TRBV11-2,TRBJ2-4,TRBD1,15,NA,TGTGCCAGCAGCTGGTACAGGGGGTCTGAAAACATTCAGTACTTC,CASSWYRGSENIQYF
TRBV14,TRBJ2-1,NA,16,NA,TGTGCCAGCAGCCCGCAGGGTGGGGTTATTCTCAATGAGCAGTTCTTC,CASSPQGGVILNEQFF
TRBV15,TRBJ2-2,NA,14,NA,TGTGCCACCAGCAGGATAGCGAACACCGGGGAGCTGTTTTTT,CATSRIANTGELFF
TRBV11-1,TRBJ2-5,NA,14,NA,TGTGCCAGCAGCATGACAGGATTTCAAGAGACCCAGTACTTC,CASSMTGFQETQYF
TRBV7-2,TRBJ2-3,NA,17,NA,TGTGCCAGCAGCTTCGACAGGTTTAGTTCTAGCACAGATACGCAGTATTTT,CASSFDRFSSSTDTQYF
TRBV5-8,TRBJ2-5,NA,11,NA,TGTGCCAGCACCTCCCAGGGCCCTCTATACTTC,CASTSQGPLYF
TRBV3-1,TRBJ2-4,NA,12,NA,TGTGCCACCGGGACCGTCAAAAACATTCAGTACTTC,CATGTVKNIQYF
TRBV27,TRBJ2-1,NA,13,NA,TGTGCCAGCAGTTTATCGGTCAGGACTGAGCAGTTCTTC,CASSLSVRTEQFF
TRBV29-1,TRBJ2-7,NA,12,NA,TGCAGCGTTGAAGATCCTAGCTACGAGCAGTACTTC,CSVEDPSYEQYF
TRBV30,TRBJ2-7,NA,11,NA,TGTGCCTGGACAGCGCTCAACGAGCAGTACTTC,CAWTALNEQYF
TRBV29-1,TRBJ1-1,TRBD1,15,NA,TGCAGCGTTGAAGTCTTGGGACAGGGCGTCGCTGAAGCTTTCTTT,CSVEVLGQGVAEAFF
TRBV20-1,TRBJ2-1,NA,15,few,TGCAGTGCTAGGGAACGGGGGACGTCCTACAATGAGCAGTTCTTC,CSARERGTSYNEQFF
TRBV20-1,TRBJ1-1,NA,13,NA,TGCAGTGCTAGGTCACAGTGGAACACTGAAGCTTTCTTT,CSARSQWNTEAFF
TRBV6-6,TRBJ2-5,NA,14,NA,TGTGCCAGCAGGGACCCGGGACGCCAAGAGACCCAGTACTTC,CASRDPGRQETQYF
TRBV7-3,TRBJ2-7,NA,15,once,TGTGCCAGCAGCCCATCACAGGGAAACCTAGGCGAGCAGTACTTC,CASSPSQGNLGEQYF
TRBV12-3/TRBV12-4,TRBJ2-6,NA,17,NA,TGTGCCAGCAGTCCCCCCGGCTTACCTTCTGGGGCCAACGTCCTGACTTTC,CASSPPGLPSGANVLTF
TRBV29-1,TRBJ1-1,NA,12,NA,TGCAGCGTTGGGGGTCAGAACACTGAAGCTTTCTTT,CSVGGQNTEAFF
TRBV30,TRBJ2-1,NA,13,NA,TGTGCCTGGAGTATTCCCCTGGCCGGTGAGCAGTTCTTC,CAWSIPLAGEQFF
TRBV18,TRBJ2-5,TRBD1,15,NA,TGTGCCAGCTCACCGGGACAGGGCCACCAAGAGACCCAGTACTTC,CASSPGQGHQETQYF
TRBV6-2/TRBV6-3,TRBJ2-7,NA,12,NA,TGTGCCAGCAGAGGCCAGACTTGGGCGCAGTACTTC,CASRGQTWAQYF
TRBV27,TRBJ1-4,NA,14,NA,TGTGCCAGCAGTAGGTTCTCACTCCAAGAAAAACTGTTTTTT,CASSRFSLQEKLFF
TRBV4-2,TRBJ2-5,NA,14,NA,TGTGCCAGCAGCCAAGAGGTTCGGGGAGAGACCCAGTACTTC,CASSQEVRGETQYF
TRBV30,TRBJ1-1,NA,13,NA,TGTGCCTGGAGGATATCGGAGACAGGTGAAGCTTTCTTT,CAWRISETGEAFF
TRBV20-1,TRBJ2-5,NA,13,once,TGCAGTGCTAGGGGGGACTGGCAAGAGACCCAGTACTTC,CSARGDWQETQYF
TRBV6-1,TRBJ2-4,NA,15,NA,TGTGCCAGCAATGACCCAACCCTAGCCAAAAACATTCAGTACTTC,CASNDPTLAKNIQYF
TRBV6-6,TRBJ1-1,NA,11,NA,TGTGCCAGCATCGTTGCTCGGGAAGCTTTCTTT,CASIVAREAFF
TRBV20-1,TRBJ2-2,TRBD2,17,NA,TGCAGTGCTAGGACTCGGATGGGCACTAGCGGGACCGGGGAGCTGTTTTTT,CSARTRMGTSGTGELFF
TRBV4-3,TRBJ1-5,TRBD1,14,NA,TGCGCCAGCAGCCGAGGACAGGAGGCTCAGCCCCAGCATTTT,CASSRGQEAQPQHF
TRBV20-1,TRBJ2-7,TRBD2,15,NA,TGCAGTGCCATTACCGGGACTAGCGGGACCAGGGAGCAGTACTTC,CSAITGTSGTREQYF
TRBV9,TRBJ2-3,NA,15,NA,TGTGCCAGCAGCGTAGGACTAGTGAGCACAGATACGCAGTATTTT,CASSVGLVSTDTQYF
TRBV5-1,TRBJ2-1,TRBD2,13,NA,TGCGCCAGCATGGTAGCGGGGATCAATGAGCAGTTCTTC,CASMVAGINEQFF
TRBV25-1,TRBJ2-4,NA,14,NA,TGTGCCAGCAGTGAGGCTGGTTACAAAAACATTCAGTACTTC,CASSEAGYKNIQYF
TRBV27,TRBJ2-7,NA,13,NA,TGTGCCAGCAGTTTTTCGCAGGGGTACGAGCAGTACTTC,CASSFSQGYEQYF
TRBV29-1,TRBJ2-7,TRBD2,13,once,TGCAGCGTCGTAGCGGGAGGCAACTACGAGCAGTACTTC,CSVVAGGNYEQYF
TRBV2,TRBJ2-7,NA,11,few,TGTGCCAGCAGTGAGACCTACGAGCAGTACTTC,CASSETYEQYF
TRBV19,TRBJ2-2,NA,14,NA,TGTGCCAGTAGCCCCCTCAGGGTTGGCGGGGAGCTGTTTTTT,CASSPLRVGGELFF
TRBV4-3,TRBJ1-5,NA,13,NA,TGCGCCAGCAGCCAAGATAGAGGCCAGCCCCAGCATTTT,CASSQDRGQPQHF
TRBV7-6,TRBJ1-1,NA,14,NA,TGTGCCAGCAGCCGGACCCCCGGGGCCACTGAAGCTTTCTTT,CASSRTPGATEAFF
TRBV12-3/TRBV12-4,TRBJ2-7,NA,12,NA,TGTGCCAGCAGCCCAAGGGGAACTGGGCAGTACTTC,CASSPRGTGQYF
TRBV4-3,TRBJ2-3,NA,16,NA,TGCGCCAGCAGCCAAGAAAGTCCCCCGGGGGTAGATACGCAGTATTTT,CASSQESPPGVDTQYF
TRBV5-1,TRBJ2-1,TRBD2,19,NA,TGCGCCAGCAGCGGTTTAACTAGCGGGAGGGCCGCCTCCTACAATGAGCAGTTCTTC,CASSGLTSGRAASYNEQFF
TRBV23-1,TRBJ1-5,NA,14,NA,TGCGCCAGCAGTCGATCCGGGGGCAATCAGCCCCAGCATTTT,CASSRSGGNQPQHF
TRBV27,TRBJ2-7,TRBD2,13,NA,TGTGCCAGCAACAGCGGGAGTCCCTACGAGCAGTACTTC,CASNSGSPYEQYF
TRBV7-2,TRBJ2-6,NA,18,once,TGTGCCAGCAGCTTAGCGACGGGGCAGAGCTCTGGGGCCAACGTCCTGACTTTC,CASSLATGQSSGANVLTF
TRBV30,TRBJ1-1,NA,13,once,TGTGCCTGGAGTGTACAAAGGGAGACTGAAGCTTTCTTT,CAWSVQRETEAFF
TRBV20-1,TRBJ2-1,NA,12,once,TGCAGTGCTTGGGACTTCCCGGGGGAGCAGTTCTTC,CSAWDFPGEQFF
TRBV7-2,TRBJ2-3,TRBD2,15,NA,TGTGCCAGCAGCCCGGGACTAGTGGGGGCAGATACGCAGTATTTT,CASSPGLVGADTQYF
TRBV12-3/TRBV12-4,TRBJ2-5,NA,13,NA,TGTGCCAGCACCCAGGGGGGCGGCGAGACCCAGTACTTC,CASTQGGGETQYF
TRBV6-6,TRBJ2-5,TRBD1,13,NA,TGTGCCAGCACCGACAGGGGACAAGAGACCCAGTACTTC,CASTDRGQETQYF
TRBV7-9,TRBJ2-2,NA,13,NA,TGTGCCAGCACCGACCGGAGCACCGGGGAGCTGTTTTTT,CASTDRSTGELFF
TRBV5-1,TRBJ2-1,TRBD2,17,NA,TGCGCCAGCAGCTTGGTGGCGGGAGGGCCCCCCAGCGATGAGCAGTTCTTC,CASSLVAGGPPSDEQFF
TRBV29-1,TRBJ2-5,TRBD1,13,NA,TGCAGCGTCGGACAGGGAAACCAAGAGACCCAGTACTTC,CSVGQGNQETQYF
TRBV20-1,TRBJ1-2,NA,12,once,TGCAGTGCTAGAGACACAGTCTATGGCTACACCTTC,CSARDTVYGYTF